The 31 T cell receptor beta chains listed next were all sequenced from one sample in a study of control samples from healthy donors and cancer patients. The assay was immunoSEQ multiplex PCR, and TCRdb's table has in-frame clones only and misses some. Of approximately 97,000 clones in the sample, under 95% were seen once. The sample comprised blood. These receptors were obtained from a woman under 30 in good health.

This clone came up once. The genes are TRBV30 and TRBJ2-7, with D uncertain. The CDR3 runs to 11 residues. Per germline, CDR1 GTSNPN and CDR2 SVGIG (reference sequence). The V gene lost 2 bases and the J gene lost 2 bases, with 4 bases spanning the gap. In nucleotides, the CDR3 is TGTGCCTGGAGTTCGACCTACGAGCAGTACTTC. Translated, it gives CAWSSTYEQYF.

A few counts support this clone. The V and J genes are TRBV6-6 and TRBJ1-3, with D uncertain. The V gene lost 10 bases and the J gene lost 0 bases, with 13 bases spanning the gap. Germline CDR1 MNHNY, CDR2 SVGAGI (reference sequence). The CDR3 covers 14 residues. The CDR3 DNA follows: TGTGCCACCCGTGGAGGGAGCTCTGGAAACACCATATATTTT. Its translation: CATRGGSSGNTIYF.

This chain uses TRBV4-3 with TRBJ1-1, with 7 bases lining up with TRBD1. Germline V lookup: CDR1 LGHNA, CDR2 YSLEER. CDR3 length: 15 residues. Trimming removed 3 bases from V and 1 base from J; junction bases left unmatched: 5. The DNA of the CDR3 is TGCGCCAGCAGCCATGTAAACAGGGGGAACACTGAAGCTTTCTTT. Amino acids: CASSHVNRGNTEAFF.

The chain has TRBV12-3 or TRBV12-4 and TRBJ2-7; D gene ambiguous. The length of the CDR3 is 13 residues. Trimming took 1 base from V and 0 from J, leaving 4 bases between them. CDR3 in DNA: TGTGCCAGCAGTTTAGATAGCTCCTACGAGCAGTACTTC. Translation gives CASSLDSSYEQYF.

The chain employs TRBV28 and TRBJ1-2, with 7 bases fitting TRBD1. This CDR3 contains 13 residues. CDR1 is MDHEN and CDR2 is SYDVKM in the germline V gene. The V segment lost 5 bases and the J segment 5 bases; nucleotides outside the gene matches: 5. The CDR3 loop reads CASSLDRVYGYTF. For the CDR3, the DNA is TGTGCCAGCAGTCTCGACAGGGTATATGGCTACACCTTC.

This chain links TRBV3-1 (or the pseudogene TRBV3-2) with TRBJ1-1, with D hard to call. With 3 bases removed from V and 5 bases from J, the gap between germline ends came to 13 bases. CDR1 is LGHDT and CDR2 is YNNKEL in the germline V gene (reference sequence). CDR3 length equals 14 residues. The CDR3, as DNA: TGTGCCAGCAGCCACCTCGGACCCAATACTGAAGCTTTCTTT. This gives the protein CASSHLGPNTEAFF.

The chain combines TRBV7-9 with TRBJ1-3; D unclear. Per the germline V gene, CDR1 is SEHNR and CDR2 is FQNEAQ (reference sequence). The CDR3 runs to 14 residues. The V gene lost 2 bases and the J gene lost 0 bases, with 5 bases spanning the gap. The CDR3 DNA sequence: TGTGCCAGCAGCTTAAAGGACTCTGGAAACACCATATATTTT. Protein: CASSLKDSGNTIYF.

The chain employs TRBV4-2 and TRBJ1-5, with D unresolved. The ends were cut back, 0 bases at V and 7 bases at J, with 7 bases in the middle. Germline V gene lookup returns CDR1 LGHNA and CDR2 YNFKEQ. The CDR3 is 13 residues long. In DNA, the CDR3 is TGTGCCAGCAGCCAAGATAGGGTACAGCCCCAGCATTTT. Protein sequence: CASSQDRVQPQHF.

The rearrangement uses TRBV11-2 and TRBJ2-7, with TRBD1 as a possible D gene (6 bases). The CDR3 length is 15 residues. V was clipped by 3 bases and J by 6 bases, with 18 bases between them. In germline, CDR1 is SGHAT, CDR2 FQNNGV. The CDR3: CASSFRAGAPSEQYF. The CDR3, as DNA: TGTGCCAGCAGCTTTAGGGCAGGGGCCCCATCCGAGCAGTACTTC.

The CDR3 region has the DNA TGTGCCAGCAGTTTTAGTAGCAATCAGCCCCAGCATTTT. This translates into CASSFSSNQPQHF. The chain is built from TRBV27 and TRBJ1-5; D call uncertain. The CDR3 runs to 13 residues. Trimming removed 3 bases from V and 0 bases from J, with 3 bases in between. Germline CDR1 MNHEY, CDR2 SMNVEV (reference sequence).

This clone has a single count. This chain uses TRBV11-2 with TRBJ1-5; tentative D call: TRBD1 (6 bases). Deletions cut 4 bases from V and 9 bases from J, with 13 bases between. The CDR3 contains 13 residues. Germline lookup yields CDR1 SGHAT and CDR2 FQNNGV. The CDR3 nucleotides are TGTGCCAGCAGCTCCCTTGAAGGGGGGCCCCAGCATTTT. Translated, it gives CASSSLEGGPQHF.

The CDR3: CASRAVVNYGYTF. CDR3 sequence (DNA): TGTGCCAGCAGGGCAGTGGTTAACTATGGCTACACCTTC. The chain employs TRBV5-6 and TRBJ1-2; no definite D call. Germline V gene lookup returns CDR1 SGHDT and CDR2 YYEEEE. CDR3 size: 13 residues. V lost 5 bases and J 1 base, leaving 9 bases between the germline ends.

This chain connects TRBV28 to TRBJ1-1; tentatively, D is TRBD1 (5 bases). Trimming cost V 7 bases and J 0 bases, with 12 bases left between them. Germline V CDR1 and CDR2: MDHEN, SYDVKM. This CDR3 has 14 residues. For the CDR3, the DNA is TGTGCCAGCATCCCTTGGGGGTTGAACACTGAAGCTTTCTTT. Its translation is CASIPWGLNTEAFF.

The gene calls are TRBV7-8 and TRBJ2-5; D may be TRBD1 (5 bases). V lost 1 base and J lost 5, with 14 bases in between. Germline loops: CDR1 SGHVS, CDR2 FQNEAQ. The CDR3 sequence is 15 residues long. CDR3 DNA sequence: TGTGCCAGCAGCTTAGAAGACAGAATACGGGAGACCCAGTACTTC. Residues: CASSLEDRIRETQYF. Variable domain in full (rest from reference TRBV7-8 and TRBJ2-5): GAGVSQSPRYKVAKRGQDVALRCDPISGHVSLFWYQQALGQGPEFLTYFQNEAQLDKSGLPSDRFFAERPEGSVSTLKIQRTQQEDSAVYLCASSLEDRIRETQYFGPGTRLLVL.

This sequence joins TRBV5-1 and TRBJ2-7, with 7 bases identical to TRBD2. Germline lookup yields CDR1 SGHRS and CDR2 YFSETQ. The V segment lost 3 bases and the J segment 4 bases; nucleotides outside the gene matches: 13. This CDR3 comprises 16 residues. The CDR3 DNA reads TGCGCCAGCAGCTCACTTAAGGCGGGGGTGACTTACGAGCAGTACTTC. Its protein is CASSSLKAGVTYEQYF.

The CDR3 spells CASSRTGTPTNEQFF. The CDR3 DNA is TGTGCCAGCAGCCGGACCGGGACTCCGACCAATGAGCAGTTCTTC. The chain combines TRBV5-4 with TRBJ2-1; a possible D gene is TRBD2 (6 bases). The CDR3 consists of 15 residues. Per germline, CDR1 SGHNT and CDR2 YYREEE (reference sequence). Trimming left V 4 bases short and J 6 bases short, with 17 bases between.

The CDR3 sequence: CASSYSGLAGAGELFF. The CDR3 DNA reads TGTGCCAGCAGTTACTCGGGACTAGCGGGCGCCGGGGAGCTGTTTTTT. The chain couples TRBV6-6 to TRBJ2-2, with TRBD2 matching over 12 bases. The trim removed 0 bases at V and 6 bases at J, leaving 2 bases unmatched. Germline assignment: CDR1 MNHNY and CDR2 SVGAGI (reference sequence). The CDR3 spans 16 residues.

The chain links TRBV24-1 to TRBJ2-7, with D tentatively TRBD1 (5 bases). The CDR3 length is 14 residues. From germline, CDR1 is KGHDR and CDR2 SFDVKD. The germline V and J ends were trimmed by 5 bases and 5 bases, with 15 bases remaining between them. CDR3 region: CATSGGQGLNEQYF. DNA for the CDR3: TGTGCCACCAGTGGCGGCCAGGGTCTCAACGAGCAGTACTTC.

The chain has TRBV5-1 and TRBJ2-1; 11 nucleotides align to TRBD2. This CDR3 is 16 amino acids long. The V segment lost 0 bases and the J segment 8 bases; nucleotides outside the gene matches: 7. The germline gives CDR1 SGHRS, CDR2 YFSETQ. In DNA, the CDR3 is TGCGCCAGCAGCTTGGGAGTAGCGGGGGGGCGAGATGAGCAGTTCTTC. Translating gives CASSLGVAGGRDEQFF. Based on the CDR3 plus reference TRBV5-1 and TRBJ2-1, the full variable domain is KAGVTQTPRYLIKTRGQQVTLSCSPISGHRSVSWYQQTPGQGLQFLFEYFSETQRNKGNFPGRFSGRQFSNSRSEMNVSTLELGDSALYLCASSLGVAGGRDEQFFGPGTRLTVL.

This sequence joins TRBV7-9 and TRBJ2-1; D is tentatively TRBD1 or TRBD2 (5 bases each). CDR1 and CDR2 from the germline V gene are SEHNR and FQNEAQ (reference sequence). There are 11 residues in the CDR3. V lost 7 bases, J lost 14 bases, and 15 bases lay in between. DNA of the CDR3: TGTGCCAGCACCCGGGACCCTTGGAAGTTCTTC. Translating gives CASTRDPWKFF.

This sequence joins TRBV6-5 and TRBJ1-1; no clear D. The CDR3 loop spans 14 amino acids. Trimming took 10 bases from V and 2 from J, leaving 17 bases between them. Germline V gene sequence: CDR1 MNHEY, CDR2 SVGAGI. The DNA of the CDR3 is TGTGCCATTGAAAGACCGGCGATCAACACTGAAGCTTTCTTT. Its protein product is CAIERPAINTEAFF.

In this sample, this clone turned up once. The chain carries TRBV19 and TRBJ1-1, with D possibly matching TRBD1 (5 bases). Germline V lookup: CDR1 LNHDA, CDR2 SQIVND (reference sequence). This CDR3 spans 14 amino acids. Deletions cut 0 bases from V and 7 bases from J, with 12 bases between. In DNA, the CDR3 is TGTGCCAGTAGTATAGAGGGGCGAGCACGTGAAGCTTTCTTT. Translated, it gives CASSIEGRAREAFF.

The gene calls are TRBV5-1 and TRBJ1-1, with TRBD1 matching over 8 bases. The CDR3 consists of 16 residues. The germline CDR1 and CDR2 sequences are SGHRS and YFSETQ. J was trimmed by 1 base and V by 0 bases; bases with no gene match: 5. Here the CDR3 reads CASSLVGTGSNTEAFF. The CDR3 region has the DNA TGCGCCAGCAGCTTGGTTGGGACAGGCTCGAACACTGAAGCTTTCTTT.

This clone appeared a single time. The chain is built from TRBV7-9 and TRBJ2-2; 8 bases are shared with TRBD2. From germline, CDR1 is SEHNR and CDR2 FQNEAQ (reference sequence). The CDR3 is 14 amino acids. After removal of 5 bases from V and 6 bases from J, the junction contained 5 bases not matched to a gene. The CDR3 protein is CASSETSVAGELFF. CDR3 in DNA: TGTGCCAGCAGCGAGACTAGCGTAGCCGGGGAGCTGTTTTTT.

CDR3 in DNA: TGTGCCACCAGTGATTTGTCTGACAGGGGGTCGGAGGGTACGCAGTATTTT. Protein sequence: CATSDLSDRGSEGTQYF. The chain employs TRBV24-1 and TRBJ2-3; TRBD1 matches at 9 bases. Germline V gene lookup returns CDR1 KGHDR and CDR2 SFDVKD. Trimming cost V 0 bases and J 8 bases; bases outside gene matches: 11. This CDR3 is built from 17 residues.

This clone was picked up one time. The rearrangement joins TRBV7-2 to TRBJ1-5; possible D gene TRBD1, 6 bases. V was cut by 5 bases and J by 3 bases, with 14 bases left in between. This CDR3 region has 15 residues. From germline, CDR1 is SGHTA and CDR2 FQGNSA. For the CDR3, the DNA is TGTGCCAGCAGCCCGGACAGTCCCTCCAATCAGCCCCAGCATTTT. Translating gives CASSPDSPSNQPQHF.

The chain is built from TRBV5-1 and TRBJ2-7; no clear D. The CDR3 totals 15 residues. V lost 0 bases to trimming and J lost 3 bases, with 13 bases between them. Germline CDR1 SGHRS, CDR2 YFSETQ. CDR3 bases: TGCGCCAGCAGCTTGGAGATCGGCAGATACTACGAGCAGTACTTC. This translates into CASSLEIGRYYEQYF.

The chain couples TRBV6-2 or TRBV6-3 to TRBJ2-1; maybe TRBD2 (7 bases). The CDR3 sequence is 12 residues long. Trimming pared 5 bases from V and 9 bases from J, leaving 11 bases between. Germline CDR1 and CDR2: MNHEY and SVGEGT. CDR3 loop: CASSRGGLEQFF. In DNA, the CDR3 is TGTGCCAGCAGTAGGGGGGGTCTTGAGCAGTTCTTC.

The chain has TRBV4-1 and TRBJ2-1; no reliable D call. V shed 0 bases and J shed 6 bases, with 12 bases lying between them. The CDR3 is made up of 15 amino acids. The germline V gene has CDR1 MGHRA and CDR2 YSYEKL. The CDR3 sequence: CASSQDLLLGNEQFF. The CDR3 region has the DNA TGCGCCAGCAGCCAAGATCTCCTCCTGGGCAATGAGCAGTTCTTC.

V and J are TRBV7-2 and TRBJ1-2, with D perhaps TRBD1 (5 bases). Germline V lookup: CDR1 SGHTA, CDR2 FQGNSA. V gave up 5 bases and J gave up 8 bases, with 15 bases separating them. This CDR3 spans 13 amino acids. This chain's CDR3 is CASSPRQGGGYTF. The CDR3, as DNA: TGTGCCAGCAGCCCCCGGCAGGGAGGAGGCTACACCTTC.

The genes are TRBV19 and TRBJ2-7; 13 nucleotides line up with TRBD2. Looked up from germline, CDR1 is LNHDA and CDR2 is SQIVND (reference sequence). The CDR3 sequence is 16 residues long. The ends lost 1 base at V and 1 base at J; junction bases unmatched: 1. CDR3 DNA sequence: TGTGCCAGTAGTATAGGACTAGCGGGGGGATCCTACGAGCAGTACTTC. Its translation is CASSIGLAGGSYEQYF.